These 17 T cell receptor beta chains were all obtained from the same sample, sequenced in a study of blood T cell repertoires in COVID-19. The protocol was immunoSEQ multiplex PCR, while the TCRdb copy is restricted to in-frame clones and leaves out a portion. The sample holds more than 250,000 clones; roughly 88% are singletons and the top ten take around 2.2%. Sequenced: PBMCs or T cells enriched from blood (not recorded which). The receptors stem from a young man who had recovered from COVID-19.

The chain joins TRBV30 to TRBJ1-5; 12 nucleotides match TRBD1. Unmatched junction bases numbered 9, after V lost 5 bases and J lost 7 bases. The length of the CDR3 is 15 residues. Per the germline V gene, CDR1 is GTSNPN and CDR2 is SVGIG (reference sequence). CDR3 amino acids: CAWGDRGPRAQPQHF. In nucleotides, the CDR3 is TGTGCCTGGGGGGACAGGGGGCCGCGTGCGCAGCCCCAGCATTTT.

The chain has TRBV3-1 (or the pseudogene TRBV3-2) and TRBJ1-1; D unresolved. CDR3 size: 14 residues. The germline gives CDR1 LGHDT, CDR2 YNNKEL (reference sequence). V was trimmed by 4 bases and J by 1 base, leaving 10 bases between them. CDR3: CASSPPKRNTEAFF. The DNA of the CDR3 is TGTGCCAGCAGCCCTCCTAAGAGGAACACTGAAGCTTTCTTT.

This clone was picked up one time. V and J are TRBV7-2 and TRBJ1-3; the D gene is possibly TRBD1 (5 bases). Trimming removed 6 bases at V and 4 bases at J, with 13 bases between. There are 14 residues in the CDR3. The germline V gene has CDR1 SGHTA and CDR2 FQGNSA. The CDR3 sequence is CASRYQGGGNTIYF. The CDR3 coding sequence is TGTGCCAGCAGATATCAGGGAGGAGGAAACACCATATATTTT.

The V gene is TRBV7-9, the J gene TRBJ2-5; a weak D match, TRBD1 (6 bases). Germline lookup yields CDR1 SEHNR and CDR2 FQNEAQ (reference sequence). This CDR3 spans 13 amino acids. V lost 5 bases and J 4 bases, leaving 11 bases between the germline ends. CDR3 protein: CASSRTERETQYF. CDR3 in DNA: TGTGCCAGCAGCCGGACAGAACGAGAGACCCAGTACTTC. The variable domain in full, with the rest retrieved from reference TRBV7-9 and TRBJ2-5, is DTGVSQNPRHKITKRGQNVTFRCDPISEHNRLYWYRQTLGQGPEFLTYFQNEAQLEKSRLLSDRFSAERPKGSFSTLEIQRTEQGDSAMYLCASSRTERETQYFGPGTRLLVL.

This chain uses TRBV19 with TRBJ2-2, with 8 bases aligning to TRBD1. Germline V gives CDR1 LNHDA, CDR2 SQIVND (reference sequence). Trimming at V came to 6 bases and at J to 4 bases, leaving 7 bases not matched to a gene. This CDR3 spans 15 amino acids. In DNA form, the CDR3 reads TGTGCCAGTAGAGTCCAGGGGGCGGTCACCGGGGAGCTGTTTTTT. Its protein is CASRVQGAVTGELFF.

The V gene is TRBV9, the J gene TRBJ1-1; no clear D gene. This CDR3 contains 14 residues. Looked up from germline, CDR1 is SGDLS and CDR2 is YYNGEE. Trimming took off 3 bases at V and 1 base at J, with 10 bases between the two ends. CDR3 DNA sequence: TGTGCCAGCAGCGCAGACGCGGGGAACACTGAAGCTTTCTTT. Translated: CASSADAGNTEAFF.

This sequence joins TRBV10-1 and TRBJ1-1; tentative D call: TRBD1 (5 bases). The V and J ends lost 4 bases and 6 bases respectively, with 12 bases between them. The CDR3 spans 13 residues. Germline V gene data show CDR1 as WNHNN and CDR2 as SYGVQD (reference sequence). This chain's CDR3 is CASSGGDAAEAFF. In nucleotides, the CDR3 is TGCGCCAGCAGTGGGGGGGACGCAGCTGAAGCTTTCTTT.

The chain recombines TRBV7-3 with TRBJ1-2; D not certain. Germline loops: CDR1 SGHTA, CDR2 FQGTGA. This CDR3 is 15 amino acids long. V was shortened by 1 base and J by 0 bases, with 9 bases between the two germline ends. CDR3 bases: TGTGCCAGCAGCTTAAGTCACTCGACTAACTATGGCTACACCTTC. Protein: CASSLSHSTNYGYTF.

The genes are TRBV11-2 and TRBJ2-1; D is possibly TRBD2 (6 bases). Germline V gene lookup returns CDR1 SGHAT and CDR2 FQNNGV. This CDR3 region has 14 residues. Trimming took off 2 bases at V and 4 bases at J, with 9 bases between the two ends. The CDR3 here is CASSLTAGYNEQFF. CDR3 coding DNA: TGTGCCAGCAGCTTAACGGCGGGGTACAATGAGCAGTTCTTC.

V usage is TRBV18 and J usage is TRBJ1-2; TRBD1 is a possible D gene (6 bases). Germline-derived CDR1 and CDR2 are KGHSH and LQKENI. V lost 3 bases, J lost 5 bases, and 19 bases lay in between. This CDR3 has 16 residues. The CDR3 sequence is CASSPNLQGSGYGYTF. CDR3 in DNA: TGTGCCAGCTCACCTAATTTACAGGGAAGTGGGTATGGCTACACCTTC.

The CDR3 protein is CASETRNTGELFF. CDR3 coding DNA: TGTGCCAGTGAGACACGGAACACCGGGGAGCTGTTTTTT. V usage is TRBV19 and J usage is TRBJ2-2, with D unclear. Germline lookup yields CDR1 LNHDA and CDR2 SQIVND (reference sequence). The CDR3 extends over 13 amino acids. The germline V and J ends were trimmed by 8 bases and 1 base, with 8 bases remaining between them.

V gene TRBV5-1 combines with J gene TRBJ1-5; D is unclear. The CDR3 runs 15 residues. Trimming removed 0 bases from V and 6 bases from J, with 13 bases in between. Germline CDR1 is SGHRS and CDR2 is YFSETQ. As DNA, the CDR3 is TGCGCCAGCAGCTTGGCCCCAGGTTCCGGTCAGCCCCAGCATTTT. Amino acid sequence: CASSLAPGSGQPQHF.

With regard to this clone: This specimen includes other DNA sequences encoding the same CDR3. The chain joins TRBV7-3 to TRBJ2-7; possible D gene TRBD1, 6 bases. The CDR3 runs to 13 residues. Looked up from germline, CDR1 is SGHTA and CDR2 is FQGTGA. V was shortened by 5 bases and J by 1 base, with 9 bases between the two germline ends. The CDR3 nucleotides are TGTGCCAGCAGCCCAGGGGTTTCCTACGAGCAGTACTTC. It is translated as CASSPGVSYEQYF. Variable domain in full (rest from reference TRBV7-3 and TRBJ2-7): GAGVSQTPSNKVTEKGKYVELRCDPISGHTALYWYRQSLGQGPEFLIYFQGTGAADDSGLPNDRFFAVRPEGSVSTLKIQRTERGDSAVYLCASSPGVSYEQYFGPGTRLTVT.

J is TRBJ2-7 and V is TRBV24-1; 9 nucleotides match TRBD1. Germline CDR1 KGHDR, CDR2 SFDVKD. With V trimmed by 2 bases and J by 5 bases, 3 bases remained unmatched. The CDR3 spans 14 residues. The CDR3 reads CATSDYGTGNEQYF. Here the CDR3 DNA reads TGTGCCACCAGTGATTACGGGACAGGGAACGAGCAGTACTTC.

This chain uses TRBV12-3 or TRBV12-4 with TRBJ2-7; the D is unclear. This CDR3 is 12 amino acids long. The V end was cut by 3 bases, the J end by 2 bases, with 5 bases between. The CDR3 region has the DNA TGTGCCAGCAGTTTTCGTACCTACGAGCAGTACTTC. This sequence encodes CASSFRTYEQYF.

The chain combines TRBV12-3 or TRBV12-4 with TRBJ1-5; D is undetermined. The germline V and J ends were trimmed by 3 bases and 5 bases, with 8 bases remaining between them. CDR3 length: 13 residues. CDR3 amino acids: CASSLMGDQPQHF. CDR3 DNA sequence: TGTGCCAGCAGTTTGATGGGCGATCAGCCCCAGCATTTT.

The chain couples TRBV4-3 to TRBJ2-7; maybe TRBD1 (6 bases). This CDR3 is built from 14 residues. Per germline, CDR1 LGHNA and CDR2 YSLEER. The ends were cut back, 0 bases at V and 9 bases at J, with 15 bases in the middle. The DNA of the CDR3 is TGCGCCAGCAGCCAAGAAGGGACACCCCTAGGGCAGTACTTC. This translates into CASSQEGTPLGQYF.